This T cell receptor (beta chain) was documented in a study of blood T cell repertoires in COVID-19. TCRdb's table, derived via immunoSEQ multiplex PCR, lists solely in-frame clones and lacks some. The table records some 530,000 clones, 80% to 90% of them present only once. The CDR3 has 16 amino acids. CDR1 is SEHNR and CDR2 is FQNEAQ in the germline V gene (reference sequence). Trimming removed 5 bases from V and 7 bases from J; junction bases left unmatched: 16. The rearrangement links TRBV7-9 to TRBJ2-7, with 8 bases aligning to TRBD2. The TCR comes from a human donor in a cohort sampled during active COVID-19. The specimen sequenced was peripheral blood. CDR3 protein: CASSPGLREVIREQYF. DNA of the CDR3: TGTGCCAGCAGCCCTGGGCTGCGGGAGGTTATTCGGGAGCAGTACTTC.